Following are 9 T cell receptor beta chains from one sample sequenced in a study. TCRdb re-called the RT-PCR reads with MiXCR, one entry per CDR3 protein. The table shows around 700,000 distinct CDR3 sequences, with more than 13% occurring only once. The specimen was memory CD4+ T cells from blood. Source of these receptors: a female donor in good health, serving as a healthy control.

The chain joins TRBV20-1 to TRBJ2-3, with TRBD2 as a possible D gene (6 bases). The CDR3 has 15 amino acids. Germline V gene data show CDR1 as DFQATT and CDR2 as SNEGSKA (reference sequence). V lost 8 bases and J 3 bases, leaving 21 bases between the germline ends. The CDR3 DNA is TGCAGTATACTAGCCCGGGATGTGGGTACAGATACGCAGTATTTT. This gives the protein CSILARDVGTDTQYF.

This clonotype has a count of ten or more. V and J are TRBV5-1 and TRBJ1-1; no clear D. This CDR3 has 15 residues. Trimming cost V 4 bases and J 3 bases, with 16 bases left between them. Germline V gene lookup returns CDR1 SGHRS and CDR2 YFSETQ. CDR3 sequence: CASSHGRTADTEAFF. The CDR3 DNA is TGCGCCAGCAGCCACGGACGGACGGCGGACACTGAAGCTTTCTTT.

This clonotype was detected a few times. J is TRBJ1-2 and V is TRBV4-2; D not resolved. Between the trimmed V and J ends, which lost 0 bases and 4 bases, there was a span of 9 bases. This CDR3 has 14 residues. Germline CDR1 reads LGHNA; CDR2 reads YNFKEQ. CDR3 nucleotide sequence: TGTGCCAGCAGCCAAGATGCTGGGGTCTATGGCTACACCTTC. The encoded protein is CASSQDAGVYGYTF.

The chain recombines TRBV7-9 with TRBJ2-1; TRBD2 agrees at 13 bases. The germline CDR1 and CDR2 sequences are SEHNR and FQNEAQ (reference sequence). Trimming cost V 5 bases and J 11 bases; bases outside gene matches: 6. This CDR3 has 14 amino acids. The CDR3 reads CASSLLAGGEKQFF. The CDR3, as DNA: TGTGCCAGCAGCCTACTAGCGGGAGGGGAGAAGCAGTTCTTC.

This clonotype is a singleton in its sample. The genes are TRBV6-1 and TRBJ2-5; a weak D match, TRBD2 (6 bases). CDR3 length: 15 amino acids. V was shortened by 5 bases and J by 3 bases, with 16 bases between the two germline ends. From germline, CDR1 is MNHNS and CDR2 SASEGT. The CDR3 sequence is CASSLSGEREETQYF. Written as DNA, the CDR3 is TGTGCCAGCAGTTTATCCGGGGAGCGGGAAGAGACCCAGTACTTC.

This chain joins TRBV12-3 or TRBV12-4 and TRBJ2-7; D is perhaps TRBD1 (5 bases). The CDR3 runs 14 residues. V dropped 2 bases and J dropped 2 bases, with 10 bases sitting between them. The CDR3 DNA reads TGTGCCAGCAGTTTACACAAGGGGCCCTACGAGCAGTACTTC. It translates to CASSLHKGPYEQYF.

The chain couples TRBV20-1 to TRBJ1-1; a possible D gene is TRBD1 (6 bases). The germline V gene has CDR1 DFQATT and CDR2 SNEGSKA (reference sequence). V lost 6 bases and J lost 5, with 16 bases in between. The CDR3 is made up of 13 amino acids. CDR3 sequence reads: CSAVNRDNTEAFF. For the CDR3, the DNA is TGCAGTGCCGTAAACAGGGATAATACTGAAGCTTTCTTT.

This clonotype was seen many times. The chain has TRBV5-1 and TRBJ2-1; 7 positions agree with TRBD2. Trimming took 0 bases from V and 2 from J; bases not matched to a gene: 2. The germline CDR1 and CDR2 sequences are SGHRS and YFSETQ. CDR3 size: 15 residues. The CDR3 region is CASSLGSGAYNEQFF. The CDR3 DNA follows: TGCGCCAGCAGCTTGGGGAGCGGGGCCTACAATGAGCAGTTCTTC.

The V and J genes are TRBV12-3 or TRBV12-4 and TRBJ1-1, with D possibly being TRBD1 (5 bases). With 3 bases removed from V and 6 bases from J, the gap between germline ends came to 14 bases. This CDR3 region has 14 residues. CDR3 loop: CASSFRGGSAEAFF. CDR3 sequence (DNA): TGTGCCAGCAGTTTCCGGGGGGGGAGCGCTGAAGCTTTCTTT.